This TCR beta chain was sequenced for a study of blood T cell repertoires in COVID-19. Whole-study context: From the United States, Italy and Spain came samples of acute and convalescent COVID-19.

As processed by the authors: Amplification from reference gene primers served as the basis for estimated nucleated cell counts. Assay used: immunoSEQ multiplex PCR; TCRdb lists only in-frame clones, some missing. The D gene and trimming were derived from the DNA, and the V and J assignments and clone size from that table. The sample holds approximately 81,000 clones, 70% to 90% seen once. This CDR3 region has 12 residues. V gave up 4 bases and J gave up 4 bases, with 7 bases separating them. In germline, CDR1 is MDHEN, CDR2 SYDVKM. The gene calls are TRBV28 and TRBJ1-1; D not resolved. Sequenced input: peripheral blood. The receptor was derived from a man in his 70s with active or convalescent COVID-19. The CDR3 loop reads CASSSPGTEAFF. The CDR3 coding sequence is TGTGCCAGCAGTTCCCCGGGCACTGAAGCTTTCTTT.